This entry concerns a single TCR beta chain. These data belong to a study of T cell changes during pregnancy in multiple sclerosis. TCRdb keeps only in-frame clones here, not all; method: immunoSEQ multiplex PCR. The sample carries roughly 51,000 clones, 85% to 95% recorded once. The germline gives CDR1 LNHDA, CDR2 SQIVND (reference sequence). This CDR3 region has 13 residues. V lost 2 bases, J lost 14 bases, and 8 bases stayed unmatched. The clonotype comes from a female donor with multiple sclerosis, enrolled in a pregnancy study. Sequencing was performed on CD8+ T cells from peripheral blood mononuclear cells, taken before pregnancy. The V gene is TRBV19, the J gene TRBJ2-1, with 8 bases identical to TRBD1. The CDR3 bases are TGTGCCAGTAGTATATACCCCGGACAGGGAAAGTTCTTC. It codes for CASSIYPGQGKFF.